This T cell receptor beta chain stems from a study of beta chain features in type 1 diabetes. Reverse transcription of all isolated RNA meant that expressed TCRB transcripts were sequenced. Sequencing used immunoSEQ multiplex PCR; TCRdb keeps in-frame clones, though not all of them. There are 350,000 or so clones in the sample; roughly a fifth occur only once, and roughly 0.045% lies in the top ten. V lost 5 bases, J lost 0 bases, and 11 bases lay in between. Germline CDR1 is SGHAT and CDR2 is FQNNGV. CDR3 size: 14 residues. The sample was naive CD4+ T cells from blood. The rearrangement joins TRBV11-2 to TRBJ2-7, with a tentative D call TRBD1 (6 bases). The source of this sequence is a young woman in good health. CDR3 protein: CASSLDRSSYEQYF. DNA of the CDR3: TGTGCCAGCAGCCTCGACAGGAGCTCCTACGAGCAGTACTTC.